This is a list of T cell receptor beta chains from one sample in a study of cytomegalovirus exposure and HLA in healthy donors. TCRdb's copy holds only in-frame clones and misses some; the assay was immunoSEQ multiplex PCR. The sample holds 200,000 to 250,000 clones, about 80% seen once. Sequencing was done on a sample of PBMCs. These receptors were taken from a woman aged 45-65 years in good health and CMV-seropositive. CDR3s include the opening cysteine and the closing phenylalanine or tryptophan. Each record gives: J gene, CDR3 length, V gene, clone size, CDR3 protein. Size is omitted from some rows. Given values are once, few, many or a class for expanded clones.

>TRBJ1-1|13|TRBV29-1|.
CSVSGQKNTEAFF
>TRBJ1-1|13|TRBV6-1|.
CASSATVNTEAFF
>.|13|TRBV10-1|.
CASSAGSTYEQYF
>TRBJ1-2|14|TRBV11-2|.
CASSSVGGGYGYTF
>TRBJ2-7|14|TRBV19|.
CASSGGLINYEQYF
>TRBJ1-5|16|TRBV6-5|.
CASSYSGPQGNQPQHF
>TRBJ1-1|13|TRBV6-7|few
CASSYQGAAEAFF
>TRBJ2-7|14|TRBV27|.
CASTPQGSRYEQYF
>TRBJ2-7|13|TRBV30|.
CACVGTSPNEQYF
>TRBJ1-4|16|TRBV9|few
CASSERAAGGHEKLFF
>TRBJ2-7|15|TRBV4-1|.
CASSPSRTISYEQYF